This TCR beta chain was observed in a study of early T cells in non-severe SARS-CoV-2 infection. This clonotype was seen at least ten times. Its target is unknown. Researchers tagged individual cDNA molecules with unique molecular identifiers. TCRdb passed the 5' RACE reads through MiXCR, listing each CDR3 protein once. This repertoire shows 70,000 to 85,000 distinct CDR3 sequences, 9.5% to 13% found once; its top ten account for roughly 3%. Whole-study results and caveats: Clonotype matching in VDJdb favored anti-spike CD8 responses and did not capture private and CD4 specificities.

Trimming cost V 3 bases and J 8 bases, with 7 bases left between them. Germline CDR1 is SGHDT and CDR2 is YYEEEE. This CDR3 spans 11 amino acids. The gene calls are TRBV5-6 and TRBJ2-3; D might be TRBD2 (6 bases). Sequencing input: whole blood. The sequence derives from an adult who was a healthcare worker with PCR-confirmed SARS-CoV-2 infection or an uninfected control (not recorded which). The CDR3, as DNA: TGTGCCAGCAGCTCGGAGGGTACGCAGTATTTT. Protein sequence: CASSSEGTQYF.